The TCR beta chain under discussion was sequenced for a study of cytomegalovirus exposure and HLA in healthy donors. TCRdb's table, derived via immunoSEQ multiplex PCR, lists solely in-frame clones and lacks some. Of 100,000 or so clones in the sample, roughly 84% were seen once. This CDR3 is built from 17 residues. Trimming cost V 4 bases and J 9 bases; bases outside gene matches: 11. Germline loops: CDR1 SGHNT, CDR2 YENEEA. The TCR sequence derives from a man aged 18 to 29 in good health and CMV-seropositive. The chain combines TRBV11-3 with TRBJ2-1; TRBD2 matches at 14 bases. The specimen was PBMCs. CDR3 nucleotide sequence: TGTGCCAGCAGCTCGGCCGGGACTAGCGGGAGCGCAAGTGAGCAGTTCTTC. This codes for CASSSAGTSGSASEQFF.